This T cell receptor (beta chain) derives from a study of blood T cell repertoires in COVID-19. As for the study in general: Sources were T cells, B-cell-depleted T cells, or PBMCs; the material itself was cDNA or gDNA.

Enrollment of patients from Seattle took place during active infection, with longitudinal follow-up. In the original workflow: The assay estimated nucleated cells by amplifying reference gene primers. Assay: immunoSEQ multiplex PCR; the TCRdb copy retains only in-frame clones and omits some. V and J calls plus clone size are reproduced from that table; the DNA served to infer D and trimming. Of 120,000 or so clones listed, 65% to 85% were seen once; the top ten hold about 15%. The CDR3 spans 13 residues. The germline CDR1 and CDR2 sequences are SGHDN and FVKESK. V shed 3 bases and J shed 2 bases, with 7 bases lying between them.

This TCR derives from a man aged 25 to 40 with COVID-19, enrolled during active disease. The V gene is TRBV14, the J gene TRBJ1-1; D not resolved. The sample taken for sequencing was peripheral blood. CDR3 nucleotide sequence: TGTGCCAGCAGCCAGTACGGTAACACTGAAGCTTTCTTT. Protein: CASSQYGNTEAFF.